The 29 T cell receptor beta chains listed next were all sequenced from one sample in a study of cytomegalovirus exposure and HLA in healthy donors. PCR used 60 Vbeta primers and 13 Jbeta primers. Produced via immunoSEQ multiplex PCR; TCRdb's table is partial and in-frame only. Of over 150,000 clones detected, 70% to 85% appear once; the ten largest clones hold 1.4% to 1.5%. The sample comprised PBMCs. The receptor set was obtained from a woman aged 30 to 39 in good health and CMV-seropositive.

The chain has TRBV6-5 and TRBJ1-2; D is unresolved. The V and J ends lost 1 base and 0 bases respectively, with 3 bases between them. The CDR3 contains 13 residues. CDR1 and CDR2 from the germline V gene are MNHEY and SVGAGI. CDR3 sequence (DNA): TGTGCCAGCAGTTACTTCTCTAACTATGGCTACACCTTC. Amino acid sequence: CASSYFSNYGYTF.

The CDR3 here is CASTGSGSYNEQFF. DNA of the CDR3: TGTGCCAGCACCGGGAGTGGGTCCTACAATGAGCAGTTCTTC. The rearrangement links TRBV6-5 to TRBJ2-1; D is perhaps TRBD2 (6 bases). Deletions cut 7 bases from V and 1 base from J, with 11 bases between. The CDR3 has 14 amino acids. CDR1 MNHEY and CDR2 SVGAGI come from the germline V gene.

The CDR3 region has the DNA TGTGCCAGCAGCTTGGCTAGCTCCTACAATGAGCAGTTCTTC. Its translation: CASSLASSYNEQFF. The chain couples TRBV7-9 to TRBJ2-1; D is unclear. There are 14 residues in the CDR3. From germline, CDR1 is SEHNR and CDR2 FQNEAQ (reference sequence). The V end was cut by 3 bases, the J end by 0 bases, with 6 bases between.

As DNA, the CDR3 is TGTGCCAGCAGCGGAAGGACTAGCGGATTCTCCTACGAGCAGTACTTC. Translation gives CASSGRTSGFSYEQYF. This chain connects TRBV7-8 to TRBJ2-7, with 10 bases matching TRBD2. Looked up from germline, CDR1 is SGHVS and CDR2 is FQNEAQ. The CDR3 spans 16 residues. The junction had 7 bases not matched to a gene; V was cut back by 5 bases and J by 0 bases.

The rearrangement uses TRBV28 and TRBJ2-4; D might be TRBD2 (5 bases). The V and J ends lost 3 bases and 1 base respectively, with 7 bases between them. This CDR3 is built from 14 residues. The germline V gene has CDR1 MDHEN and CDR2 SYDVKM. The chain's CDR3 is CASSFAGAKNIQYF. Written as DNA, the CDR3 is TGTGCCAGCAGTTTCGCGGGTGCCAAAAACATTCAGTACTTC.

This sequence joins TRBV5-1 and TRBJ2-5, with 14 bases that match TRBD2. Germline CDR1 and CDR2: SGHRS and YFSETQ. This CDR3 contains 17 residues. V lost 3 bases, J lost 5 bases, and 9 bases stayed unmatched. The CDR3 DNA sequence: TGCGCCAGCAGCTGGGGGGGACTAGCGGGAGTAATCGAGACCCAGTACTTC. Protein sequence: CASSWGGLAGVIETQYF.

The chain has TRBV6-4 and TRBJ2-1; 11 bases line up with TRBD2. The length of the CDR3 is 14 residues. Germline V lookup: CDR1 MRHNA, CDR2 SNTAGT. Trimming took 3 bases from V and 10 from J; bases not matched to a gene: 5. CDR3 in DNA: TGTGCCAGCAGTGAGAGGTTAGCGGGAGGGGAGCAGTTCTTC. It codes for CASSERLAGGEQFF.

In nucleotides, the CDR3 is TGTGCCAGCAGTTACGATCGGGAGGGACCCGGGGAGCTGTTTTTT. Translated, it gives CASSYDREGPGELFF. The genes are TRBV6-5 and TRBJ2-2, with 8 bases identical to TRBD2. V was clipped by 2 bases and J by 6 bases; unmatched bases: 5. The length of the CDR3 is 15 residues. Germline CDR1 is MNHEY and CDR2 is SVGAGI.

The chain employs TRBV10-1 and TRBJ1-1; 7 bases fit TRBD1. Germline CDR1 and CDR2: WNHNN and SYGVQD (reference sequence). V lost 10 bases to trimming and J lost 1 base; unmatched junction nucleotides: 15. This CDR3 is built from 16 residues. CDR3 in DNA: TGCGCCAACCCTCCTGACCGGGACAGCCAGAACACTGAAGCTTTCTTT. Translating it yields CANPPDRDSQNTEAFF.

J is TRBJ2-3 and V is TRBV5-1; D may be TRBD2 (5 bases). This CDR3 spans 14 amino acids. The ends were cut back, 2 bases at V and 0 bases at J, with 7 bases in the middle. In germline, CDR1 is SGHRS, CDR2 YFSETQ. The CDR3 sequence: CASSFAGSTDTQYF. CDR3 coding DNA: TGCGCCAGCAGCTTCGCGGGTAGCACAGATACGCAGTATTTT.

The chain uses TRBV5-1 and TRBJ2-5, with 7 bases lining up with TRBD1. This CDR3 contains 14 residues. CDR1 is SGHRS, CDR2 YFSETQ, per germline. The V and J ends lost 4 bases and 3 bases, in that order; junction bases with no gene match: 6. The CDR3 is CASSIGTAKETQYF. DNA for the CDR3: TGCGCCAGCAGCATAGGGACAGCCAAAGAGACCCAGTACTTC.

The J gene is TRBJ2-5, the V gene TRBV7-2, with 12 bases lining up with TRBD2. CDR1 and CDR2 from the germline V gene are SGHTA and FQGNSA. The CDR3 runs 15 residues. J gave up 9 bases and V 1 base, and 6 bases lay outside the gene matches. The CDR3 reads CASSLVLAGGWAQYF. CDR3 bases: TGTGCCAGCAGCTTAGTCCTAGCGGGAGGGTGGGCCCAGTACTTC.

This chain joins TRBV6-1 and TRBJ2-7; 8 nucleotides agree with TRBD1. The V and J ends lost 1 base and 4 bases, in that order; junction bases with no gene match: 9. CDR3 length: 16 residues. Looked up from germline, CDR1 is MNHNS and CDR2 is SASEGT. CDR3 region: CASSEDYRGSVYEQYF. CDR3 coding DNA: TGTGCCAGCAGTGAAGATTACAGGGGGTCTGTTTACGAGCAGTACTTC.

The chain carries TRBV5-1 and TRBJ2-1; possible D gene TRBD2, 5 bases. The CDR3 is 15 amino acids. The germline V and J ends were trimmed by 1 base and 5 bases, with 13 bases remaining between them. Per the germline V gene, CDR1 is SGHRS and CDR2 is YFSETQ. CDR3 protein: CASSLRYSGHNEQFF. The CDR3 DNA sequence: TGCGCCAGCAGCTTGAGGTACAGCGGCCACAATGAGCAGTTCTTC.

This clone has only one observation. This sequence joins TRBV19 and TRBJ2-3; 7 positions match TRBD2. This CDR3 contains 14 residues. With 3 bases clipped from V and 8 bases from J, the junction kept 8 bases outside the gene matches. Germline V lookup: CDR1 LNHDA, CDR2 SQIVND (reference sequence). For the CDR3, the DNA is TGTGCCAGTAGTATTTGGGGGAGGGCCGGTACGCAGTATTTT. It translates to CASSIWGRAGTQYF.

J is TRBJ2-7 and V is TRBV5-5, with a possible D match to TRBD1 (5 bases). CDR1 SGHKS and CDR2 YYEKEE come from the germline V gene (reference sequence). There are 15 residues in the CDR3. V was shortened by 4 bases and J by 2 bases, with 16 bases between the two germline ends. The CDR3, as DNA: TGTGCCAGCAGCCTGACACCGACAGTTACCTACGAGCAGTACTTC. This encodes CASSLTPTVTYEQYF. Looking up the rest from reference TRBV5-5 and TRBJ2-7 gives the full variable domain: DAGVTQSPTHLIKTRGQQVTLRCSPISGHKSVSWYQQVLGQGPQFIFQYYEKEERGRGNFPDRFSARQFPNYSSELNVNALLLGDSALYLCASSLTPTVTYEQYFGPGTRLTVT.

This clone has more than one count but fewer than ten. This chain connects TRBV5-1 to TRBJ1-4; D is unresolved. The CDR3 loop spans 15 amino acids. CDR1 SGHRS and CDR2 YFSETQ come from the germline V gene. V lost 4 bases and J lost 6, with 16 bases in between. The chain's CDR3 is CASSPNAGGHEKLFF. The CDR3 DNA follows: TGCGCCAGCAGCCCCAACGCAGGAGGGCATGAAAAACTGTTTTTT.

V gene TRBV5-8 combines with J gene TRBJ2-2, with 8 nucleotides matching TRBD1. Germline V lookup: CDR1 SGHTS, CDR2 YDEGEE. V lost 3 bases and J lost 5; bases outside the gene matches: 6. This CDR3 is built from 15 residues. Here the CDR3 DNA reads TGTGCCAGCAGCTCTACTCGACAGGGGACCGGGGAGCTGTTTTTT. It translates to CASSSTRQGTGELFF.

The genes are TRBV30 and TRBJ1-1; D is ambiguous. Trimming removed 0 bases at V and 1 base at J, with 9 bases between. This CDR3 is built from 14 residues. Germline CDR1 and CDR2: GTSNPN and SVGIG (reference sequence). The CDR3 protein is CAWSVVTWNTEAFF. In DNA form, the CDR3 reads TGTGCCTGGAGTGTTGTGACATGGAACACTGAAGCTTTCTTT.

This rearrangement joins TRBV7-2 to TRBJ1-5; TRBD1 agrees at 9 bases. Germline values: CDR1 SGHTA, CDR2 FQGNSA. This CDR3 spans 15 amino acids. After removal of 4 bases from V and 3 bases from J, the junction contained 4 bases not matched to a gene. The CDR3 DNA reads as TGTGCCAGCAGCTACGGGACAGGGCTCAATCAGCCCCAGCATTTT. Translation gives CASSYGTGLNQPQHF.

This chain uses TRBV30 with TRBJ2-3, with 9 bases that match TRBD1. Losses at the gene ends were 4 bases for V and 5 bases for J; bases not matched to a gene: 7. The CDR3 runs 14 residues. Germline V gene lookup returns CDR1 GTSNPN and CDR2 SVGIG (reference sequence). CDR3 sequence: CAWNNRGRRDTQYF. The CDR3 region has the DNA TGTGCCTGGAACAACAGGGGGCGAAGAGATACGCAGTATTTT.

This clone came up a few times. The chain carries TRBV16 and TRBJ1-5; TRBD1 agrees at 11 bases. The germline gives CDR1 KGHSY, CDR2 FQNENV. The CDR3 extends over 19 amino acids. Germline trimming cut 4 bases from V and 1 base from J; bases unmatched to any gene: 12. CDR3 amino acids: CASSPREGTGGSSNQPQHF. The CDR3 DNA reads TGTGCCAGCAGCCCCCGCGAGGGGACAGGGGGATCGAGCAATCAGCCCCAGCATTTT.

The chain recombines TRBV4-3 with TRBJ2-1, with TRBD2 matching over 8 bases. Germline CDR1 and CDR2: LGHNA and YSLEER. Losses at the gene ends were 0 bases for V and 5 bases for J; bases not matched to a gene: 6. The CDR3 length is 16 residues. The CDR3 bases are TGCGCCAGCAGCCAAGACCGAACTAGCGGACACAATGAGCAGTTCTTC. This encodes CASSQDRTSGHNEQFF.

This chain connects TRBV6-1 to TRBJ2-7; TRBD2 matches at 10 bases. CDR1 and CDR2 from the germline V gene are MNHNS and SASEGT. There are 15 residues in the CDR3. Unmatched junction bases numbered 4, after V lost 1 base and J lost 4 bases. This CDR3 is CASSEGMGLAYEQYF. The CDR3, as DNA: TGTGCCAGCAGTGAAGGTATGGGACTAGCGTACGAGCAGTACTTC.

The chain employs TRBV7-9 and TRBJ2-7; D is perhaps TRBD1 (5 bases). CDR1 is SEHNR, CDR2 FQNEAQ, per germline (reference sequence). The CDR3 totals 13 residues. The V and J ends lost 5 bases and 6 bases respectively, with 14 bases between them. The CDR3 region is CASSTVWGGEQYF. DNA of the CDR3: TGTGCCAGCAGCACGGTATGGGGCGGCGAGCAGTACTTC.

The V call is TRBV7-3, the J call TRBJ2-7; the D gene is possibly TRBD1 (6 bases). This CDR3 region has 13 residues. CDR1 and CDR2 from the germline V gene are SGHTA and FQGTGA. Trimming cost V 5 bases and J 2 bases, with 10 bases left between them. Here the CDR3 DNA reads TGTGCCAGCAGCCCTGACAGGACCTACGAGCAGTACTTC. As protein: CASSPDRTYEQYF.

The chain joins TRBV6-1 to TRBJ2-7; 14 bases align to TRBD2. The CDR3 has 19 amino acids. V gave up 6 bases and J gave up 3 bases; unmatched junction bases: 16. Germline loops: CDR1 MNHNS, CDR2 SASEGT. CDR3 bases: TGTGCCAGCAGAGAACGAGGGACTAGCGGGAGTCATCCCCTCTACGAGCAGTACTTC. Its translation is CASRERGTSGSHPLYEQYF.

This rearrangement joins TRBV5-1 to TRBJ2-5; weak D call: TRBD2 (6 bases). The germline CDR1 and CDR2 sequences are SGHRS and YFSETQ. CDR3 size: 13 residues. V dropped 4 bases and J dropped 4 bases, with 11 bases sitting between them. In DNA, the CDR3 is TGCGCCAGCAGCCGCGAGGAGGGAGAGACCCAGTACTTC. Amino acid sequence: CASSREEGETQYF.

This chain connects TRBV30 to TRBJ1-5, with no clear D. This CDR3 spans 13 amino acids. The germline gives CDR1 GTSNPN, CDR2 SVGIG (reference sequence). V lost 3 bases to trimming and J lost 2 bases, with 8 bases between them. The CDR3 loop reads CAWRETGNQPQHF. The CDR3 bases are TGTGCCTGGAGGGAAACAGGCAATCAGCCCCAGCATTTT.